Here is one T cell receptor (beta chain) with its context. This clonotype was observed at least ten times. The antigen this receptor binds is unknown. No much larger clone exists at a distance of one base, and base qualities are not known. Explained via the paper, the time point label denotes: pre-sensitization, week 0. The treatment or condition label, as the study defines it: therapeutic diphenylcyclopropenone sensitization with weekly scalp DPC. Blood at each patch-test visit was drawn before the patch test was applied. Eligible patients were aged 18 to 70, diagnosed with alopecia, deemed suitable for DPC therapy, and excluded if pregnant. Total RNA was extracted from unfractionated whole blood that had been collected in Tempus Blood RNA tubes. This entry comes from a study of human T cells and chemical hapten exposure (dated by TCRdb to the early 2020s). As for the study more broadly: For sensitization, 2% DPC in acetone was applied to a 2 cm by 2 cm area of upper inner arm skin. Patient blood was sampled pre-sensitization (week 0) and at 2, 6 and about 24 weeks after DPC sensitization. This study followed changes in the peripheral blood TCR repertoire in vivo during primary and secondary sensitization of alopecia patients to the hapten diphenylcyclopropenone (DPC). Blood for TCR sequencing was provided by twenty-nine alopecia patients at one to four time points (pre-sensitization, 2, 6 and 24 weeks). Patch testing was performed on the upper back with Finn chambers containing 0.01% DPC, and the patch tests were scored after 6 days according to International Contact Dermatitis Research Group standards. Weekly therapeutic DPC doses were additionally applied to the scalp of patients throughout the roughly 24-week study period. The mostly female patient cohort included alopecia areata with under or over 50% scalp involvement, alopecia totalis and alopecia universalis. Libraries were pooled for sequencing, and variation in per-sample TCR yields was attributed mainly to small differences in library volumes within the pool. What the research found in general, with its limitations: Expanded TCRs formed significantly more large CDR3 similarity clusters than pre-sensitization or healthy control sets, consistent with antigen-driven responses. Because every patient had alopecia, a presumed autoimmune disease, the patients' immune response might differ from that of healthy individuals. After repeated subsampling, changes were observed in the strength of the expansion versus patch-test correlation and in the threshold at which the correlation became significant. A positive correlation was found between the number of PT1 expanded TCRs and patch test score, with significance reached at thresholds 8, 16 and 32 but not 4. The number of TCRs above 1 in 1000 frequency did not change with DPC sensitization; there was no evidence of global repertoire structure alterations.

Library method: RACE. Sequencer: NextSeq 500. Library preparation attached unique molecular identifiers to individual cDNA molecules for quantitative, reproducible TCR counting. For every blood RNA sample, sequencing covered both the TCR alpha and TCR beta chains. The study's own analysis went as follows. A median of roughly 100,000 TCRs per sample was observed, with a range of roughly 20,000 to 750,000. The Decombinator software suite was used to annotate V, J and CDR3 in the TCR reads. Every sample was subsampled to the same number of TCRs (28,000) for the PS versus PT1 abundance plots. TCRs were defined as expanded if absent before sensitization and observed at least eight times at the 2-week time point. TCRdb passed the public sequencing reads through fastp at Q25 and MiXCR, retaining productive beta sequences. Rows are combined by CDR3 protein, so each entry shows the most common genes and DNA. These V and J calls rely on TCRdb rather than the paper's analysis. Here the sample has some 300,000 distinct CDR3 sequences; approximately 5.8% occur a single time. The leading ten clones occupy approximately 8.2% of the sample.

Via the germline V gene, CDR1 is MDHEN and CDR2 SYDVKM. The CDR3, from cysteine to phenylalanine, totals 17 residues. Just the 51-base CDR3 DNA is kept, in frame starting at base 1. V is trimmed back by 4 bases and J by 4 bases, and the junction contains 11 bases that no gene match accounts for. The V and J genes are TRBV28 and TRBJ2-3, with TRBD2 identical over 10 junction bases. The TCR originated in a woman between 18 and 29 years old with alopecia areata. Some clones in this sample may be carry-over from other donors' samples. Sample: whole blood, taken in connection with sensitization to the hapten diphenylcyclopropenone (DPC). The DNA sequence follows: TGTGCCAGCAGTTCATCAACTAGCGGGGATGTCTCAGATACGCAGTATTTT. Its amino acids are CASSSSTSGDVSDTQYF.